The clone carrying this TCR beta chain was detected many times. Its antigen is unidentified. The length of the CDR3 is 12 residues. The germline V and J ends were trimmed by 6 bases and 7 bases, with 12 bases remaining between them. Germline CDR1 reads MDHEN; CDR2 reads SYDVKM. Absent ophthalmopathy progression within 18 months defined stable Graves' hyperthyroidism. This sample is drawn from a study of T cells in Graves' hyperthyroidism and ophthalmopathy. TCR beta CDR3 sequences were amplified from RNA transcripts. TCR CDR3 regions were first amplified by RT-PCR with HTBI primers. TCRdb passed the multiplex PCR reads through MiXCR, listing each CDR3 protein once. The sample consists of about 360,000 distinct CDR3 sequences, roughly 13% of them appearing once. Study-wide results and caveats: The model made its ophthalmopathy prediction, and onset followed a median about 5.9 months later.

The gene calls are TRBV28 and TRBJ2-5; D gene unclear. This TCR was sampled from a woman aged 18 to 35 with Graves' hyperthyroidism. Sequenced input: blood. CDR3 DNA: TGTGCCAGCAGCCTAGGGCTGGGGACCCAGTACTTC. Residues: CASSLGLGTQYF.